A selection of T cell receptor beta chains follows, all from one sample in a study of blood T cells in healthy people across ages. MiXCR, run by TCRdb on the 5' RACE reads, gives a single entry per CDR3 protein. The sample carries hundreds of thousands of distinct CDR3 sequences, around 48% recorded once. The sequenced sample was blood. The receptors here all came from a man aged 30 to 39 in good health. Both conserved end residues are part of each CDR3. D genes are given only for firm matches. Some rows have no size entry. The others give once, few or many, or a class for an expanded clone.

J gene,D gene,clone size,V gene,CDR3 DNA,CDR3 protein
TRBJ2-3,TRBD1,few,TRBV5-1,TGCGTCAGCAGCCCGGGACAGGGGGTGGATACGCAGTATTTT,CVSSPGQGVDTQYF
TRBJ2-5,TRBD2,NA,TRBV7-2,TGTGCCAGCAGCCAAGGGACTAGCGGGGCGGGGACCCAGTACTTC,CASSQGTSGAGTQYF
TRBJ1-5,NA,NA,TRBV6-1,TGTGCCAGCAGCCCCTCGGCGGGGGGAAATCAGCCCCAGCATTTT,CASSPSAGGNQPQHF
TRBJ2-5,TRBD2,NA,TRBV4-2,TGTGCCTGCAGCCAAGGTATTGTGACTAGCGGACAAGAGACCCAGTACTTC,CACSQGIVTSGQETQYF
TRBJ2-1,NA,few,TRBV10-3,TGTGCCATCAGTGAAGGGCTGGGCTCCTACAATGAGCAGTTCTTC,CAISEGLGSYNEQFF
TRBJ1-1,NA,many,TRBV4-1,TGCGCCAGCAGCCCTCGAGCGAGATACGTCGTAGAGGGGAACACTGAAGCTTTCTTT,CASSPRARYVVEGNTEAFF
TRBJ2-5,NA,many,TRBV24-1,TGTGCCACCAGTGACTACCGACTCGGCGAGACCCAGTACTTC,CATSDYRLGETQYF
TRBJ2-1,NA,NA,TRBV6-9,TGTGCCCTTGGAGTTAATGAGCAGTTCTTC,CALGVNEQFF
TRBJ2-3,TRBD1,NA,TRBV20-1,TGCAGTGCGCCGGGACAGGGGGTCCGCACAGATACGCAGTATTTT,CSAPGQGVRTDTQYF
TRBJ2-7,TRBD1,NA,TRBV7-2,TGTGCCAGCAGCCAGACAGGGGGCCTCGAGCAGTACTTC,CASSQTGGLEQYF
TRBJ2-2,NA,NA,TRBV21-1,TGTGCCATCCGCCGGATCACCGGGGAGCTGTTTTTT,CAIRRITGELFF
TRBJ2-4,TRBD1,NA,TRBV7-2,TGTGCCAGCAGCAGGGACAGGGCGAGTGTTAATCAGTACTTC,CASSRDRASVNQYF
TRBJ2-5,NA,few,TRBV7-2,TGTGCCAGCAGCTTAGGGGTGGGGCAAGAGACCCAGTACTTC,CASSLGVGQETQYF
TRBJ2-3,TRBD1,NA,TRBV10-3,TGTGCCATCAGTGATGTCGGGACAGGGATCACAGATACGCAGTATTTT,CAISDVGTGITDTQYF
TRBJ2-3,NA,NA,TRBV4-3,TGCGCCAGCAGCCAAGGTCTCGGCCCAGATACGCAGTATTTT,CASSQGLGPDTQYF
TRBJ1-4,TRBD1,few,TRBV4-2,TGTGCCAGCAGCCAAGATGGCGGGACAGGGGATGAAAAACTGTTTTTT,CASSQDGGTGDEKLFF
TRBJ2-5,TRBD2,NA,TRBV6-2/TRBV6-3,TGTGCCAGCAGCTCACTTGGGACTAGCGGACCTCTCGGCGTGTCGACCCAGTACTTC,CASSSLGTSGPLGVSTQYF
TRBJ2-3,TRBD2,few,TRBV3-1,TGTGCCAGCAGCCAAGGCTGGCGGGGGGACACAGATACGCAGTATTTT,CASSQGWRGDTDTQYF
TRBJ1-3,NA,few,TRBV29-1,TGCAGCGTGGCCGGGACCGAGGAAGGAAACACCATATATTTT,CSVAGTEEGNTIYF
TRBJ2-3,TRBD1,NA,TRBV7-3,TGTGCCAGCAGCTTAACCCCTAGCAGGGGGCTCACAGATACGCAGTATTTT,CASSLTPSRGLTDTQYF
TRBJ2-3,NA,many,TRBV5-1,TGCGCCAGCAGCTTGGGTGGACAACGCACAGATACGCAGTATTTT,CASSLGGQRTDTQYF
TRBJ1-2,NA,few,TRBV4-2,TGTGCCAGCAGCCAAGACCCCGGCGAGGGGTACTATGGCTACACCTTC,CASSQDPGEGYYGYTF
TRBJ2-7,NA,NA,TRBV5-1,TGCGCCAGCAGCTTGAGGGGGGTAAGTTACGAGCAGTACTTC,CASSLRGVSYEQYF
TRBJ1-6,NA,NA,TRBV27,TGTGCCAGCAGTTTATTAACTTTTTTCGCCGGGACAACGAAGGGATACAATTCACCCCTCCACTTT,CASSLLTFFAGTTKGYNSPLHF
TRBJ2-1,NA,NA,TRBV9,TGTGCCAGCAGCTTCCGGGGGGAGGGGGTTTACAATGAGCAGTTCTTC,CASSFRGEGVYNEQFF
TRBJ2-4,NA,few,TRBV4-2,TGTGCCAGCAGCCAACCACCATCCGGGACTAAAAACATTCAGTACTTC,CASSQPPSGTKNIQYF
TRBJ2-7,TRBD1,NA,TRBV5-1,TGCGCCAGCAGCGCGCCCGGGACAGGGCTTGGCGAGCAGTACTTC,CASSAPGTGLGEQYF
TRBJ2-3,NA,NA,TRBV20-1,TGCAGTGCTAGACAGGCTACCACAGATACGCAGTATTTT,CSARQATTDTQYF